The 12 T cell receptor beta chains listed next were all sequenced from one sample in a study of shared clonotypes between healthy human individuals (dated by TCRdb to 2020 to 2022). Libraries were built with the immunoSEQ multiplex PCR assay. Here the immuneACCESS table is served through TCRdb, limited to in-frame sequences with V and J called. Missing clones are a known gap in these copies; in checked studies unresolved V genes cover under half, and the rest lacks a known reason. For this sample there are about 490,000 clones; 75% to 85% appear just once. Roughly 13% of the sample lies in the top ten. Material: PBMCs. These receptors came from a woman aged 40 to 55 in good health. Some clones in this sample may be carry-over from other donors' samples.

The CDR3 bases are TGTGCCAGCAGTGATTTTAGCGGGAACTACAATGAGCAGTTCTTC. It yields the protein CASSDFSGNYNEQFF. The chain couples TRBV25-1 to TRBJ2-1; TRBD2 matches 8 bases. Germline assignment: CDR1 MGHDK and CDR2 SYGVNS. V lost 3 bases, J lost 3 bases, and 4 bases stayed unmatched. CDR3 length equals 15 residues.

This chain joins TRBV9 and TRBJ1-2; TRBD1 aligns across 7 bases. CDR1 is SGDLS and CDR2 is YYNGEE in the germline V gene. The CDR3 is 14 residues long. Trimming at V came to 5 bases and at J to 4 bases, leaving 8 bases not matched to a gene. DNA for the CDR3: TGTGCCAGCAGTAAAACGACAGGGACCTATGGCTACACCTTC. Translated: CASSKTTGTYGYTF.

The chain is built from TRBV4-2 and TRBJ1-1; tentatively, D is TRBD1 (6 bases). The CDR3 is 13 residues long. V lost 2 bases, J lost 4 bases, and 8 bases lay in between. CDR1 and CDR2 (germline): LGHNA, YNFKEQ. The CDR3 DNA follows: TGTGCCAGCAGCCAACAGGGGACCACTGAAGCTTTCTTT. Translation: CASSQQGTTEAFF.

The chain couples TRBV5-4 to TRBJ2-2; tentative D call: TRBD1 (6 bases). CDR3 length: 16 residues. Germline V CDR1 and CDR2: SGHNT, YYREEE (reference sequence). Deletions cut 6 bases from V and 0 bases from J, with 15 bases between. Here the CDR3 DNA reads TGTGCCAGCATCTCCAGGGGACCATCGAACACCGGGGAGCTGTTTTTT. It yields the protein CASISRGPSNTGELFF.

The chain recombines TRBV6-6 with TRBJ2-3; D is unresolved. CDR1 and CDR2 from the germline V gene are MNHNY and SVGAGI (reference sequence). The V end was cut by 4 bases, the J end by 2 bases, with 4 bases between. The CDR3 loop spans 12 amino acids. The CDR3 here is CASSWHTDTQYF. CDR3 sequence (DNA): TGTGCCAGCAGTTGGCACACAGATACGCAGTATTTT.

This clone was counted once. A far larger clone is only one base removed, so a read error is likely. The V call is TRBV11-2, the J call TRBJ1-1, with D unclear. The V gene's germline CDR1 is SGHAT and CDR2 FQNNGV. The CDR3 extends over 16 amino acids. V lost 4 bases to trimming and J lost 3 bases, with 18 bases between them. The CDR3 coding sequence is TGTGCCAGCAGCTCCCCTGAGTGGACTCGGGACACTGAAGCTTTCTTT. It is translated as CASSSPEWTRDTEAFF.

The chain uses TRBV4-1 and TRBJ2-1, with D possibly TRBD2 on 6 matching bases. This CDR3 is built from 14 residues. Germline V gene sequence: CDR1 MGHRA, CDR2 YSYEKL. Trimming left V 4 bases short and J 16 bases short, with 23 bases between. The CDR3 region is CASSPISGVQQSFF. The CDR3 bases are TGCGCCAGCAGCCCTATATCGGGGGTTCAGCAAAGTTTCTTC.

The chain joins TRBV28 to TRBJ2-1; 12 bases are a match to TRBD2. The junction had 27 bases not matched to a gene; V was cut back by 3 bases and J by 3 bases. CDR3 length: 24 amino acids. Germline CDR1 and CDR2: MDHEN and SYDVKM. This CDR3 is CASSLFALSGILAGGPADYNEQFF. The CDR3 DNA is TGTGCCAGCAGTTTGTTTGCCCTTAGCGGCATACTAGCGGGAGGCCCTGCCGACTACAATGAGCAGTTCTTC. Full variable domain (outside the CDR3, taken from reference TRBV28 and TRBJ2-1): DVKVTQSSRYLVKRTGEKVFLECVQDMDHENMFWYRQDPGLGLRLIYFSYDVKMKEKGDIPEGYSVSREKKERFSLILESASTNQTSMYLCASSLFALSGILAGGPADYNEQFFGPGTRLTVL.

The chain carries TRBV19 and TRBJ1-5, with D perhaps TRBD1 (5 bases). The V end was cut by 3 bases, the J end by 5 bases, with 17 bases between. This CDR3 has 16 amino acids. CDR1 LNHDA and CDR2 SQIVND come from the germline V gene (reference sequence). The CDR3 coding sequence is TGTGCCAGTAGTATCATGGGGGGGTTTGAGGATCAGCCCCAGCATTTT. Its translation: CASSIMGGFEDQPQHF.

This clone was counted a few times. The rearrangement links TRBV11-2 to TRBJ1-2; D remains unclear. Between the trimmed V and J ends, which lost 0 bases and 3 bases, there was a span of 8 bases. CDR3 length equals 14 residues. Germline loops: CDR1 SGHAT, CDR2 FQNNGV. In DNA, the CDR3 is TGTGCCAGCAGCTTAGATAACACGTACTATGGCTACACCTTC. Translated, it gives CASSLDNTYYGYTF.

This chain links TRBV28 with TRBJ2-7, with TRBD1 matching 7 bases. This CDR3 has 11 residues. The V gene end was trimmed by 8 bases and the J gene end by 7 bases; junction bases not matched to a gene: 5. Per germline, CDR1 MDHEN and CDR2 SYDVKM. CDR3 sequence reads: CASPRGSEQYF. Here the CDR3 DNA reads TGTGCCAGCCCCAGGGGGTCTGAGCAGTACTTC.

This chain uses TRBV19 with TRBJ2-3; 9 bases match TRBD2. Per germline, CDR1 LNHDA and CDR2 SQIVND (reference sequence). This CDR3 contains 15 residues. Germline trimming cut 5 bases from V and 3 bases from J; bases unmatched to any gene: 6. The CDR3 spells CASSPGGLATDTQYF. For the CDR3, the DNA is TGTGCCAGTAGTCCCGGGGGACTAGCTACAGATACGCAGTATTTT.